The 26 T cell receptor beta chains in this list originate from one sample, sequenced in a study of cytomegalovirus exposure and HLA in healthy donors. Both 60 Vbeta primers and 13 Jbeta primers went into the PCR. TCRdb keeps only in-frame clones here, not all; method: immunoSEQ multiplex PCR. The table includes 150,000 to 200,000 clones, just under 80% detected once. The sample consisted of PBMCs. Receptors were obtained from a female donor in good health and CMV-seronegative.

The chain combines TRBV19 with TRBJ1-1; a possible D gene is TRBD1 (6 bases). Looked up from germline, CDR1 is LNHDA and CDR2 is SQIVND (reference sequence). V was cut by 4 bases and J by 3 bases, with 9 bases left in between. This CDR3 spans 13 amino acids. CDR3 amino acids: CASSNRDDTEAFF. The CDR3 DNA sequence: TGTGCCAGTAGTAACAGGGATGACACTGAAGCTTTCTTT.

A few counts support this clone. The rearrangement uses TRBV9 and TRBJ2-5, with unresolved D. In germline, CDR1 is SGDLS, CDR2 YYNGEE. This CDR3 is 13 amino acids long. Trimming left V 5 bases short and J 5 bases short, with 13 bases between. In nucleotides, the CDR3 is TGTGCCAGCAGTAACCCCGAGGTCGAGACCCAGTACTTC. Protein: CASSNPEVETQYF.

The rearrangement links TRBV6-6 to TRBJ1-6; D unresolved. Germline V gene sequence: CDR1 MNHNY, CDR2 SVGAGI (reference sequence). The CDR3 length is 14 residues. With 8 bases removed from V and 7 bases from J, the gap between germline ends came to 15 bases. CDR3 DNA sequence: TGTGCCAGCCTTCCGGCACAGCAGAATTCACCCCTCCACTTT. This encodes CASLPAQQNSPLHF.

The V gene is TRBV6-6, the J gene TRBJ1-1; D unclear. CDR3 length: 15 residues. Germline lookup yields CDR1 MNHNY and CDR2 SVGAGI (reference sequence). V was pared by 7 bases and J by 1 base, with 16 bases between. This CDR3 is CASTNTLGTNTEAFF. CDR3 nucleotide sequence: TGTGCCAGCACCAACACGTTGGGCACGAACACTGAAGCTTTCTTT.

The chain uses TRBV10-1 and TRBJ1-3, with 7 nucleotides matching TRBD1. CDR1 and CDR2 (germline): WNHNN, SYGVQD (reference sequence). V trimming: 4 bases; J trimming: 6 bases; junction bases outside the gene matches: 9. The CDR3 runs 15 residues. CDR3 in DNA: TGCGCCAGCAGTGTTCGACAGGGTCGACAAAACACCATATATTTT. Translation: CASSVRQGRQNTIYF.

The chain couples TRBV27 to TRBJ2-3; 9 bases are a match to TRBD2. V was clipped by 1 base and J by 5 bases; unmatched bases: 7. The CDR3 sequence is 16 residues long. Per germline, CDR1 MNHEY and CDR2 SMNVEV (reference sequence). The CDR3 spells CASSLLGGRAGDTQYF. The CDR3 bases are TGTGCCAGCAGTTTATTGGGCGGGAGGGCCGGAGATACGCAGTATTTT.

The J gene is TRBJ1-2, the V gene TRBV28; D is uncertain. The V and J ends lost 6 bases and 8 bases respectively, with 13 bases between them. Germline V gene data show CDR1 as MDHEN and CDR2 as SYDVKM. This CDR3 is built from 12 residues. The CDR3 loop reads CASRTPSLGYTF. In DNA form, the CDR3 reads TGTGCCAGCAGGACTCCGTCTTTAGGCTACACCTTC.

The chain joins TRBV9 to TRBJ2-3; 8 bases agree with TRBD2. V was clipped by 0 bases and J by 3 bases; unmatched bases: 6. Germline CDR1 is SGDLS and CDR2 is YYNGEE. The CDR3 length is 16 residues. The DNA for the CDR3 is TGTGCCAGCAGCGTAGCGGCGGGAGGTTCGACAGATACGCAGTATTTT. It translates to CASSVAAGGSTDTQYF.

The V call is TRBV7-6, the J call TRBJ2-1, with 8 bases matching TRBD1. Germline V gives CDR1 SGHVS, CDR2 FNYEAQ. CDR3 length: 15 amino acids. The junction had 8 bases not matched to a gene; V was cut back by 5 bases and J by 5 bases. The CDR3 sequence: CASSIGQGYDNEQFF. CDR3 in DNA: TGTGCCAGCAGCATTGGACAGGGTTACGACAATGAGCAGTTCTTC.

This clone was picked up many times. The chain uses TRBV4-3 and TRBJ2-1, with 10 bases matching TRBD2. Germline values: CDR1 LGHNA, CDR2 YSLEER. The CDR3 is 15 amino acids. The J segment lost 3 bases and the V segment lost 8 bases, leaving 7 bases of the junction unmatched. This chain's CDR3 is CASAYGTSDYNEQFF. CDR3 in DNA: TGCGCCAGCGCTTACGGGACTAGCGACTACAATGAGCAGTTCTTC.

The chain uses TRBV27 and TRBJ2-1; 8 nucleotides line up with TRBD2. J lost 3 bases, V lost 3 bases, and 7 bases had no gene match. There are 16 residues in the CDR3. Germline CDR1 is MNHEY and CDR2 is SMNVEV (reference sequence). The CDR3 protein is CASSFQIAGLYNEQFF. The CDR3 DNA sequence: TGTGCCAGCAGTTTCCAAATAGCGGGACTCTACAATGAGCAGTTCTTC.

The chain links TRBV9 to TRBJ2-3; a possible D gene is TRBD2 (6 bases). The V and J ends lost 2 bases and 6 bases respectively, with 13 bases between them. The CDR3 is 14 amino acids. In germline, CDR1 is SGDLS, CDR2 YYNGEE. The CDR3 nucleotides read TGTGCCAGCAGCGTTGGGGGAGGCCCGGATACGCAGTATTTT. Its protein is CASSVGGGPDTQYF.

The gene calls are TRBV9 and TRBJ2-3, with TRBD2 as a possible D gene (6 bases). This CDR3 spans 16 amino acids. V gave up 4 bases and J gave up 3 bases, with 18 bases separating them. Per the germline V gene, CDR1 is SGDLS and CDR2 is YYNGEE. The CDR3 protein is CASSSVLEEGTDTQYF. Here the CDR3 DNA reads TGTGCCAGCAGCTCGGTGCTCGAGGAGGGGACAGATACGCAGTATTTT.

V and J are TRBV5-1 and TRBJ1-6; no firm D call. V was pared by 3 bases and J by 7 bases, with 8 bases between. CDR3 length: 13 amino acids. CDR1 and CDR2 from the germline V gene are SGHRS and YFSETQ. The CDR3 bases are TGCGCCAGCAGCTCCACAGAGAATTCACCCCTCCACTTT. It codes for CASSSTENSPLHF.

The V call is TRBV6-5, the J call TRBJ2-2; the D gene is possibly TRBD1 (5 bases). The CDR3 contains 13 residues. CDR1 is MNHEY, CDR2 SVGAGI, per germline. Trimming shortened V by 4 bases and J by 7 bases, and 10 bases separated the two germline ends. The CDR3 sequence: CASSSPGHGELFF. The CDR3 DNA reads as TGTGCCAGCAGTTCGCCAGGGCACGGGGAGCTGTTTTTT.

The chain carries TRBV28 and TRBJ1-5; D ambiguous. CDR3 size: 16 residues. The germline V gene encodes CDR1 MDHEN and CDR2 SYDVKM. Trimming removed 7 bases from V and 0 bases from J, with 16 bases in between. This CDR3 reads CASTSGRHPSNQPQHF. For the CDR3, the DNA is TGTGCCAGCACTTCCGGCAGGCACCCTAGCAATCAGCCCCAGCATTTT.

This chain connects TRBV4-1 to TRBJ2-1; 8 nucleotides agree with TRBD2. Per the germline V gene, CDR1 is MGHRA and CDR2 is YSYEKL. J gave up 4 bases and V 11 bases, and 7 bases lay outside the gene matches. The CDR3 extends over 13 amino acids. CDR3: CAVAGGSYNEQFF. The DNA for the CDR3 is TGCGCCGTGGCGGGGGGTTCATACAATGAGCAGTTCTTC.

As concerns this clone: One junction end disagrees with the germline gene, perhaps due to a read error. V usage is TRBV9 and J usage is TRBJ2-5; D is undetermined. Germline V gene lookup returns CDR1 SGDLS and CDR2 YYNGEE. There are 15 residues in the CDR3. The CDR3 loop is CASSRPRNGQEAQYF. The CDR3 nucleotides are TGTGCCAGCAGCCGCCCTAGGAACGGTCAAGAGGCCCAGTACTTC.

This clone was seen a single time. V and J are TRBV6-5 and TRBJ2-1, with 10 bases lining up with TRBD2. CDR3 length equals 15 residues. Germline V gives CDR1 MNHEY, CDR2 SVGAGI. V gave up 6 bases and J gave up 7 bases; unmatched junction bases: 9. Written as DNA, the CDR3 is TGTGCCAGCAGCCGCGGGACTAGCGAAGGGAATGAGCAGTTCTTC. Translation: CASSRGTSEGNEQFF.

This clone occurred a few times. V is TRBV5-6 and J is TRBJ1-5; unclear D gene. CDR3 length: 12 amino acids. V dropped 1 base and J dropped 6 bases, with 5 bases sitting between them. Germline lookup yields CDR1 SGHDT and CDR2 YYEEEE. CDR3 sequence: CASSLRSQPQHF. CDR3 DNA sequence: TGTGCCAGCAGCTTGCGGAGTCAGCCCCAGCATTTT.

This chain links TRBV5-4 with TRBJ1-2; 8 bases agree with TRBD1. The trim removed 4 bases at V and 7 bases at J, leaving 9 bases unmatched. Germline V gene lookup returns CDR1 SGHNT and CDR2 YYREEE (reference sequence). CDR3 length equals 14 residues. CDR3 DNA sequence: TGTGCCAGCAGCGGGAATCAGGGGGCGGGTGGCTACACCTTC. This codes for CASSGNQGAGGYTF.

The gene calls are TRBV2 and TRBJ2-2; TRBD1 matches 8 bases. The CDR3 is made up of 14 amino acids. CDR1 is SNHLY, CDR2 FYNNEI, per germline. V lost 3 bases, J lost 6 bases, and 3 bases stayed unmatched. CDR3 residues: CASSDRGRAGELFF. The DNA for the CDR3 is TGTGCCAGCAGTGACAGGGGGCGCGCCGGGGAGCTGTTTTTT.

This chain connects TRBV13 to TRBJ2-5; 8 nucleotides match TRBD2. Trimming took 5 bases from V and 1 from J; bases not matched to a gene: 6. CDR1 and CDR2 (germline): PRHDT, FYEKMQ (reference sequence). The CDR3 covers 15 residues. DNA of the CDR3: TGTGCCAGCAGCCTACGGACTAGCAGCCAAGAGACCCAGTACTTC. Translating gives CASSLRTSSQETQYF. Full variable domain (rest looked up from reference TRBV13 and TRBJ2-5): AAGVIQSPRHLIKEKRETATLKCYPIPRHDTVYWYQQGPGQDPQFLISFYEKMQSDKGSIPDRFSAQQFSDYHSELNMSSLELGDSALYFCASSLRTSSQETQYFGPGTRLLVL.

The CDR3 sequence is CASSWQGENIQYF. The CDR3 coding sequence is TGTGCCAGCAGTTGGCAGGGGGAAAACATTCAGTACTTC. The gene calls are TRBV28 and TRBJ2-4; 7 bases line up with TRBD1. CDR1 and CDR2 from the germline V gene are MDHEN and SYDVKM. The CDR3 contains 13 residues. The trim removed 4 bases at V and 5 bases at J, leaving 2 bases unmatched.

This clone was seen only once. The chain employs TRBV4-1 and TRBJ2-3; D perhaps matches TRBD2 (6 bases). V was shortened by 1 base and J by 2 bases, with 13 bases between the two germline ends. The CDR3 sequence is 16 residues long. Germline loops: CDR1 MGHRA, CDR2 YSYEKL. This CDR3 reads CASSQGRRADTDTQYF. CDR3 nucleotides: TGCGCCAGCAGCCAAGGAAGGAGGGCGGACACAGATACGCAGTATTTT.

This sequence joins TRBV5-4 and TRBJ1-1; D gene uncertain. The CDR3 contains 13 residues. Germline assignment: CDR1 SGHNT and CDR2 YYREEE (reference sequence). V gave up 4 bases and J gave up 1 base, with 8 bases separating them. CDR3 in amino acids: CASSQTTNTEAFF. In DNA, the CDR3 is TGTGCCAGCAGCCAGACAACGAACACTGAAGCTTTCTTT.